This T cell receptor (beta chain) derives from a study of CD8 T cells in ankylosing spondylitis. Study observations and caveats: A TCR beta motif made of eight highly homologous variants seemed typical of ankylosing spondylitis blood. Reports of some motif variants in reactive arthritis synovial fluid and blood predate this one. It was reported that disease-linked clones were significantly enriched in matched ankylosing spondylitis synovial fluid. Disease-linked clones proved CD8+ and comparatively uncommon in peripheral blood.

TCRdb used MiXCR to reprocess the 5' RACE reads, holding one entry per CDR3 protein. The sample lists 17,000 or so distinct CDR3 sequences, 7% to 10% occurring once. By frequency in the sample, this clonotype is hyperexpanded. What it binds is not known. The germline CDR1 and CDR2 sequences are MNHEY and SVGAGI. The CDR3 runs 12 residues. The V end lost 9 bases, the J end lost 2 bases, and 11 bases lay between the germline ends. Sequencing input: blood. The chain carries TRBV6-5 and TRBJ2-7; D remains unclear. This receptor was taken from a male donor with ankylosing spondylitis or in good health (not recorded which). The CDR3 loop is CASGQDPYEQYF. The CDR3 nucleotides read TGTGCCAGTGGTCAGGACCCCTACGAGCAGTACTTC.